Described below is a single T cell receptor beta chain sequence and its context. Its target is not known. The data are from a study of PD-1 blockade in classical Hodgkin lymphoma. Study-level findings and limits: Before treatment, TCR diversity in newly diagnosed patients was reportedly lower than in healthy donors.

Described time point: cycle 4 day 1 (C4D1), after less than 7 weeks of nivolumab. Relapse after autologous stem cell transplantation occurred in every patient, and brentuximab vedotin exposure varied. Clones were sequenced by immunoSEQ multiplex PCR, and TCRdb holds only the in-frame ones, with some missing. The sample yields 20,000 to 25,000 clones, 81% seen once. Trimming cost V 4 bases and J 4 bases, with 22 bases left between them. The CDR3 is made up of 17 amino acids. The germline gives CDR1 SGHTS, CDR2 YDEGEE. Source: peripheral blood mononuclear cells (PBMCs), taken before the fourth cycle of nivolumab. The sequence was collected from a human donor with classical Hodgkin lymphoma. This sequence joins TRBV5-8 and TRBJ2-3, with D possibly TRBD2 on 7 matching bases. The CDR3 loop reads CASSKILGGPKADTQYF. The CDR3, as DNA: TGTGCCAGCAGCAAAATCTTGGGGGGGCCAAAAGCAGATACGCAGTATTTT.